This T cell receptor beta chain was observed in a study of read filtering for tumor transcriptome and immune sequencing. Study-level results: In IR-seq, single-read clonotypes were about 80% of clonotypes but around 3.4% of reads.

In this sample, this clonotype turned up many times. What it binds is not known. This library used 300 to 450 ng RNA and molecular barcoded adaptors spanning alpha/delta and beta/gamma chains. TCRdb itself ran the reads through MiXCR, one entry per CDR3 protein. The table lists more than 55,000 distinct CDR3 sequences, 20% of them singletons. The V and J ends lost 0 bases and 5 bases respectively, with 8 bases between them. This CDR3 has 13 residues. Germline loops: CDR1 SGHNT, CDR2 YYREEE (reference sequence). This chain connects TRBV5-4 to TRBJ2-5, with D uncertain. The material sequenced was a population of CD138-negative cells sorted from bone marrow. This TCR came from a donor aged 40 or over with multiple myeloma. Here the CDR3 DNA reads TGTGCCAGCAGCTTGGCCCAGCCGGAGACCCAGTACTTC. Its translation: CASSLAQPETQYF.